The T cell receptor beta chain described here comes from a study of cytomegalovirus exposure and HLA in healthy donors. Turning to the study itself: As released early, the data held about 85 million unique TCRs from HLA-typed donors. Study conclusions and caveats: According to the study, 150 to 200 TCR beta chains were cytomegalovirus-associated. In presence/absence analyses, roughly uniform sequencing depth across donors was assumed.

Amplification used 60 Vbeta primers and 13 Jbeta primers. Clones were read by immunoSEQ multiplex PCR, and TCRdb kept only the in-frame ones, dropping some. The table records approximately 190,000 clones, about nine tenths of them present only once. The CDR3 extends over 15 amino acids. Trimming stripped 3 bases from V and 9 bases from J, with 19 bases between. The V gene's germline CDR1 is ENHRY and CDR2 SYGVKD. This clone occurred once. What it recognizes is unknown. The sequence was obtained from a boy younger than 10 in good health and CMV-seronegative. The sequenced sample was PBMCs. The rearrangement links TRBV10-3 to TRBJ2-3, with D possibly being TRBD2 (6 bases). CDR3 in DNA: TGTGCCATCAGTGAACCGGGAGAAAATTCAGGGACGCAGTATTTT. Amino acids: CAISEPGENSGTQYF.